The sample holds one count of the clone carrying this T cell receptor beta chain. Antigen: not known. At the DNA level, this CDR3 is encoded by other sequences in the same sample as well. The data belong to a study of shared clonotypes between healthy human individuals. General study results and limits: The small donor group covered limited genetic and exposure diversity. Sampling included only blood; tissue repertoires likely differ.

Measured with immunoSEQ multiplex PCR; TCRdb has only the in-frame clones, and not every one. The sample has 2,500,000 or so clones, more than 80% seen once. The sequenced sample was naive CD4+ T cells sorted from blood. Subset in this sample: CD45RA+ positively selected. This TCR derives from a man aged 18 to 29 in good health.

CDR3 DNA sequence: TGTGCCAGCAGAGGGGGGGGGCCGAGCTCCTACAATGAGCAGTTCTTC. It is translated as CASRGGGPSSYNEQFF. The rearrangement uses TRBV5-6 and TRBJ2-1, with a weak D call TRBD2 (7 bases). The CDR3 is 16 residues long. Per the germline V gene, CDR1 is SGHDT and CDR2 is YYEEEE. Trimming left V 5 bases short and J 0 bases short, with 15 bases between. The full variable domain, its missing parts supplied by reference TRBV5-6 and TRBJ2-1, is DAGVTQSPTHLIKTRGQQVTLRCSPKSGHDTVSWYQQALGQGPQFIFQYYEEEERQRGNFPDRFSGHQFPNYSSELNVNALLLGDSALYLCASRGGGPSSYNEQFFGPGTRLTVL.